The 9 T cell receptor beta chains listed next were all sequenced from one sample in a study of T cells in Graves' hyperthyroidism and ophthalmopathy. RNA transcripts were the template for amplifying TCR beta CDR3 regions. TCR CDR3 regions were first amplified by RT-PCR with HTBI primers. Using its own MiXCR run on the multiplex PCR reads, TCRdb lists one record per CDR3 protein. The data contain 550,000 to 650,000 distinct CDR3 sequences, approximately 15% of them seen just once; the ten biggest clones take up 5% to 7%. The sequenced sample was blood. The receptors originated from a woman aged 25 to 39 with Graves' hyperthyroidism that later progressed to Graves' ophthalmopathy.

This clonotype was found many times. This rearrangement joins TRBV12-3 or TRBV12-4 to TRBJ2-1; TRBD1 matches at 8 bases. The length of the CDR3 is 16 residues. The V segment lost 5 bases and the J segment 0 bases; nucleotides outside the gene matches: 6. DNA of the CDR3: TGTGCCAGCAGTCCGGCCGACAGGGGCTCCTACAATGAGCAGTTCTTC. Translation gives CASSPADRGSYNEQFF.

V usage is TRBV15 and J usage is TRBJ2-1; D unresolved. Germline lookup yields CDR1 LNHNV and CDR2 YYDKDF (reference sequence). The CDR3 is 14 amino acids. Trimming left V 0 bases short and J 4 bases short, with 7 bases between. The DNA of the CDR3 is TGTGCCACCAGCAGAGATTGGGGTTACAATGAGCAGTTCTTC. Translated, it gives CATSRDWGYNEQFF.

V and J are TRBV25-1 and TRBJ2-7; 9 nucleotides align to TRBD2. The CDR3 sequence is 16 residues long. Germline CDR1 is MGHDK and CDR2 is SYGVNS. V dropped 4 bases and J dropped 5; count of bases not matched to a gene: 12. CDR3 protein: CASSVLTSGFSHEQYF. The CDR3 DNA follows: TGTGCCAGCAGTGTTCTCACTAGCGGGTTTAGCCACGAGCAGTACTTC.

This chain joins TRBV4-1 and TRBJ1-6; D is undetermined. There are 17 residues in the CDR3. Germline loops: CDR1 MGHRA, CDR2 YSYEKL. V lost 3 bases, J lost 0 bases, and 12 bases lay in between. The CDR3 protein is CASSQERSSSYNSPLHF. In DNA, the CDR3 is TGCGCCAGCAGCCAGGAGAGATCGAGCTCCTATAATTCACCCCTCCACTTT.

In this sample, this clonotype turned up many times. The chain combines TRBV11-2 with TRBJ1-1; D not certain. The V gene lost 2 bases and the J gene lost 5 bases, with 9 bases spanning the gap. The CDR3 extends over 13 amino acids. Germline CDR1 SGHAT, CDR2 FQNNGV. In DNA form, the CDR3 reads TGTGCCAGCAGCTTATCATTGGTAACTGAAGCTTTCTTT. This sequence encodes CASSLSLVTEAFF.

This clonotype was detected only a few times. The chain links TRBV7-8 to TRBJ2-1; D remains ambiguous. This CDR3 contains 12 residues. Germline CDR1 SGHVS, CDR2 FQNEAQ. The V end lost 4 bases, the J end lost 14 bases, and 15 bases lay between the germline ends. CDR3 DNA: TGTGCCAGCAGCTCCGACCAACTAAAGGAGTTCTTC. Protein product: CASSSDQLKEFF.

V gene TRBV20-1 combines with J gene TRBJ2-7; 8 nucleotides match TRBD2. The germline CDR1 and CDR2 sequences are DFQATT and SNEGSKA (reference sequence). This CDR3 is 16 amino acids long. J gave up 5 bases and V 0 bases, and 12 bases lay outside the gene matches. CDR3 in DNA: TGCAGTGCTAGAGATGAAATTGAGCGGGAGAGTAACGAGCAGTACTTC. This encodes CSARDEIERESNEQYF.

This clonotype occurred many times. J is TRBJ1-4 and V is TRBV30, with a tentative D call TRBD1 (5 bases). The CDR3 length is 13 residues. Germline CDR1 is GTSNPN and CDR2 is SVGIG (reference sequence). V was trimmed by 4 bases and J by 8 bases, leaving 14 bases between them. CDR3 amino acids: CAWNGRVEEKLFF. The CDR3 bases are TGTGCCTGGAACGGCAGGGTCGAGGAAAAACTGTTTTTT. Supplemented by reference TRBV30 and TRBJ1-4, the full variable domain reads SQTIHQWPATLVQPVGSPLSLECTVEGTSNPNLYWYRQAAGRGLQLLFYSVGIGQISSEVPQNLSASRPQDRQFILSSKKLLLSDSGFYLCAWNGRVEEKLFFGSGTQLSVL.

This clonotype turned up a few times. The chain is built from TRBV20-1 and TRBJ1-2, with D hard to call. V was cut by 1 base and J by 3 bases, with 9 bases left in between. CDR3 size: 13 residues. Germline lookup yields CDR1 DFQATT and CDR2 SNEGSKA (reference sequence). The CDR3 sequence is CSARATADYGYTF. CDR3 nucleotide sequence: TGCAGTGCTAGAGCTACAGCAGACTATGGCTACACCTTC.